The rows below give T cell receptor beta chains drawn from one sample of a study of early T cells in non-severe SARS-CoV-2 infection. TCRdb reanalysed the 5' RACE reads using MiXCR and keeps one entry per CDR3 protein. In the table there are 50,000 or so distinct CDR3 sequences, roughly 5.3% of which are singletons. Input material: whole blood. The receptors were sampled from an adult who was a healthcare worker with PCR-confirmed SARS-CoV-2 infection or an uninfected control (not recorded which). The CDR3 runs from the conserved cysteine through the conserved F or W. The order of the fields is CDR3 protein, CDR3 DNA, clone size, J gene, D gene, V gene. A D gene is named only where the DNA matches it firmly. Expanded clones get a size class; other rows say once, few or many, or leave the size out.

CDR3aa: CASSSPARASGSYNEQFF; CDR3nt: TGTGCCAGTAGTTCCCCCGCCCGAGCTAGCGGATCCTACAATGAGCAGTTCTTC; abundance: many; j_gene: TRBJ2-1; d_gene: TRBD2; v_gene: TRBV19
CDR3aa: CASSQSARENFEQYF; CDR3nt: TGTGCCAGCAGCCAGTCGGCTAGAGAAAATTTCGAGCAGTACTTC; abundance: many; j_gene: TRBJ2-7; d_gene: NA; v_gene: TRBV3-1
CDR3aa: CVASGGIEQFF; CDR3nt: TGTGTGGCTAGCGGGGGGATTGAGCAGTTCTTC; abundance: many; j_gene: TRBJ2-1; d_gene: TRBD2; v_gene: TRBV6-5
CDR3aa: CSAPGTGDYGYTF; CDR3nt: TGCAGTGCTCCCGGGACAGGAGACTATGGCTACACCTTC; abundance: many; j_gene: TRBJ1-2; d_gene: TRBD1; v_gene: TRBV20-1
CDR3aa: CASSPTTAWNTEAFF; CDR3nt: TGTGCCAGCAGCCCTACGACAGCATGGAACACTGAAGCTTTCTTT; abundance: medium-sized; j_gene: TRBJ1-1; d_gene: NA; v_gene: TRBV13
CDR3aa: CASSWGSEANQPQHF; CDR3nt: TGTGCCAGCAGTTGGGGGAGCGAGGCAAATCAGCCCCAGCATTTT; abundance: many; j_gene: TRBJ1-5; d_gene: NA; v_gene: TRBV12-3/TRBV12-4
CDR3aa: CASSMDFGAADISGNTIYF; CDR3nt: TGTGCCAGTAGTATGGATTTCGGGGCAGCGGATATCTCTGGAAACACCATATATTTT; abundance: many; j_gene: TRBJ1-3; d_gene: NA; v_gene: TRBV19
CDR3aa: CASSLGVGGTNGYTF; CDR3nt: TGCGCCAGCAGCTTGGGAGTAGGGGGGACCAATGGCTACACCTTC; abundance: many; j_gene: TRBJ1-2; d_gene: NA; v_gene: TRBV5-1
CDR3aa: CASTGGADRYEQYF; CDR3nt: TGTGCCAGCACCGGCGGGGCGGACCGTTACGAGCAGTACTTC; abundance: many; j_gene: TRBJ2-7; d_gene: NA; v_gene: TRBV28
CDR3aa: CATLVGQGRGRTSGTDTQYF; CDR3nt: TGTGCCACCCTAGTCGGGCAGGGCAGGGGGAGGACGTCGGGGACAGATACGCAGTATTTT; abundance: many; j_gene: TRBJ2-3; d_gene: NA; v_gene: TRBV27
CDR3aa: CASSYAYEQYF; CDR3nt: TGTGCCAGCAGTTACGCCTACGAGCAGTACTTC; abundance: NA; j_gene: TRBJ2-7; d_gene: NA; v_gene: TRBV6-2/TRBV6-3
CDR3aa: CSAKTTSVKVTGELFF; CDR3nt: TGCAGTGCCAAAACGACTAGCGTCAAAGTCACCGGGGAGCTGTTTTTT; abundance: few; j_gene: TRBJ2-2; d_gene: TRBD2; v_gene: TRBV20-1
CDR3aa: CASRRTEDEQYF; CDR3nt: TGTGCCAGCAGGAGGACAGAGGACGAGCAGTACTTC; abundance: many; j_gene: TRBJ2-7; d_gene: NA; v_gene: TRBV6-5
CDR3aa: CASRGLAGPLSGELFF; CDR3nt: TGTGCCAGCAGGGGACTAGCGGGACCCTTATCCGGGGAGCTGTTTTTT; abundance: few; j_gene: TRBJ2-2; d_gene: TRBD2; v_gene: TRBV6-5
CDR3aa: CASSYAGGPGNEQFF; CDR3nt: TGTGCCAGCAGTTACGCGGGAGGGCCTGGGAATGAGCAGTTCTTC; abundance: many; j_gene: TRBJ2-1; d_gene: TRBD2; v_gene: TRBV6-2/TRBV6-3
CDR3aa: CASSSITGELFF; CDR3nt: TGTGCCAGCAGCTCCATTACCGGGGAGCTGTTTTTT; abundance: many; j_gene: TRBJ2-2; d_gene: NA; v_gene: TRBV7-9